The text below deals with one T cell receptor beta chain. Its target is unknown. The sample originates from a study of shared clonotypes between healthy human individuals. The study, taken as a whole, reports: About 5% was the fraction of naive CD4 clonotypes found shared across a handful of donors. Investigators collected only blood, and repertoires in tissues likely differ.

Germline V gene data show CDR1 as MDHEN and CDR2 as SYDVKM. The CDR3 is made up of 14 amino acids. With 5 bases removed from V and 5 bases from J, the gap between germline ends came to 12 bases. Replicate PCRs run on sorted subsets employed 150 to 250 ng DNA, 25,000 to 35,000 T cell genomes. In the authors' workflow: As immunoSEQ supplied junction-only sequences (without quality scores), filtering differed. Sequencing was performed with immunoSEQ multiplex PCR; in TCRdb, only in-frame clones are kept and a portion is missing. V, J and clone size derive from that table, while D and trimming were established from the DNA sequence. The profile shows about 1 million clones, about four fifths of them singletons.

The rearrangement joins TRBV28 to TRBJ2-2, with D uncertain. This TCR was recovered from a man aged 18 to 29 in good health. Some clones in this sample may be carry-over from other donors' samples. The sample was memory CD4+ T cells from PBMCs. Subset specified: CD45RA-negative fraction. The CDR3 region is CASSPHMWTGELFF. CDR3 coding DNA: TGTGCCAGCAGTCCCCATATGTGGACCGGGGAGCTGTTTTTT. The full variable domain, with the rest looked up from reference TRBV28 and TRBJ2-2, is DVKVTQSSRYLVKRTGEKVFLECVQDMDHENMFWYRQDPGLGLRLIYFSYDVKMKEKGDIPEGYSVSREKKERFSLILESASTNQTSMYLCASSPHMWTGELFFGEGSRLTVL.